This TCR beta chain appears in the sequencing data of a study of blood T cells in healthy people across ages. Study overall: About one barcoded TCR beta cDNA was captured per two T cells. Overall study findings and caveats: TCR beta diversity, measured per million T cells, fell in a roughly linear way with age. The study lacked donor CMV status, which possibly confounded expanded clonotype changes.

Then a second PCR, running roughly 7 to 11 cycles, was carried out with a sample-barcoded 5' primer and a J-beta primer mix. TCRdb reanalysed the 5' RACE reads using MiXCR and keeps one entry per CDR3 protein. The sample records some 800,000 distinct CDR3 sequences, 25% being singletons. This clonotype has a handful of counts. The antigen is undetermined. There were at least 5.5 micrograms of total RNA extracted from every sample. The CDR3 has 14 amino acids. Germline loops: CDR1 SQVTM, CDR2 ANQGSEA. The junction had 16 bases not matched to a gene; V was cut back by 7 bases and J by 13 bases. These data were likewise used in another study, on T cells of mothers and their children.

The origin of this receptor is a boy aged 5-17 years in good health. The chain carries TRBV29-1 and TRBJ2-2; 9 nucleotides line up with TRBD1. The specimen was blood. CDR3 amino acids: CSATRGQGEGRLFF. The CDR3 nucleotides read TGCAGCGCCACGAGGGGACAGGGCGAAGGGAGGCTGTTTTTT.